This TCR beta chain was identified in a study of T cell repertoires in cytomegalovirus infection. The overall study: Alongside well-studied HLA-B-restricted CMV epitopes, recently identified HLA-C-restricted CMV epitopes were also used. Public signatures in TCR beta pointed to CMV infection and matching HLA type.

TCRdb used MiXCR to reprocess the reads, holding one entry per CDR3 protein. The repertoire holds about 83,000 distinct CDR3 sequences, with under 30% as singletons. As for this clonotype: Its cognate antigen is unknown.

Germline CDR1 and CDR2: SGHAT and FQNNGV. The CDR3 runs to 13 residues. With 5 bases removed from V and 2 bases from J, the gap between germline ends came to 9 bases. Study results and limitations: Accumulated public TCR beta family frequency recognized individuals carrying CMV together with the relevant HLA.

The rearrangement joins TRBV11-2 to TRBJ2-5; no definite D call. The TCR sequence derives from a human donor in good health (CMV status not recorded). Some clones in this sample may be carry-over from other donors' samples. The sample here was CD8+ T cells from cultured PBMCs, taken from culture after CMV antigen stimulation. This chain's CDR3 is CASSPRQQETQYF. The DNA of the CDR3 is TGTGCCAGCAGCCCTCGGCAGCAAGAGACCCAGTACTTC.